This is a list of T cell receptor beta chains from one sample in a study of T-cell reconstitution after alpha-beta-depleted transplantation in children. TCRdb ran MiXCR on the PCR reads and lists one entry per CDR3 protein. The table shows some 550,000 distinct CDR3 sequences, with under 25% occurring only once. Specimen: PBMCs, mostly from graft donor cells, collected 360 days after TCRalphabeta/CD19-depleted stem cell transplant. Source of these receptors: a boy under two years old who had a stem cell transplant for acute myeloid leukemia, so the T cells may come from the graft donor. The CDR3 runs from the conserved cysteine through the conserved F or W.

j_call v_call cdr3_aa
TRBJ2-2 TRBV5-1 CASSLEGGYLNTGELFF
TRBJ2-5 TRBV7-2 CASSLWGSQETQYF
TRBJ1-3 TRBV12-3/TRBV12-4 CASGRAGGIGNTIYF
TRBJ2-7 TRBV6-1 CASSPSRASGGYEQYF
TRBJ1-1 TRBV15 CATSRRTVNTEAFF
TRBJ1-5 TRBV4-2 CASSQDPRALNQPQHF
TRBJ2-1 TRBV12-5 CATKPGGAYNEQFF
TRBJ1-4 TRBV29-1 CSVEKDEKLFF
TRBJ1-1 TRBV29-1 CSVDHLESAMNTEAFF
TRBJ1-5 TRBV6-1 CASRSGQARQPQHF
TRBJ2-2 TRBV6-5 CASRYSWDANTGELFF
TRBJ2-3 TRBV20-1 CSAHPGTQATDTQYF
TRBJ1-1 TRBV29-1 CSVARLNPNTEAFF
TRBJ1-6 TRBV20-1 CSARGGADSPLHF
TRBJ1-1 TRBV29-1 CSVVPGQGEAFF
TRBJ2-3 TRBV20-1 CSASTSAGVTHTQYF
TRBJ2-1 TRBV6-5 CASSSASPGGNEQFF
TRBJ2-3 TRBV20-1 CSASSGGALTDTQYF
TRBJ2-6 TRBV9 CASSVKRDRATSGANVLTF
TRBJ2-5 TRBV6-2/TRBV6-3 CASSLPGLAGGQETQYF
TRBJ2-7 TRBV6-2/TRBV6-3 CASSLYGQLGSYEQYF
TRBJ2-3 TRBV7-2 CASSLGGQVGPDTQYF
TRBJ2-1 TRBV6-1 CASSDWWGTTGGNEQFF
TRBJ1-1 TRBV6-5 CASSYSDPEGTEAFF
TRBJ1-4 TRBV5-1 CASSLTGPSTEKLFF
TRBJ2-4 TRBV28 CASSFRGAGKNIQYF
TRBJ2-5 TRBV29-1 CSVAEGEETQYF
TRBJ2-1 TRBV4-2 CASSQERQSYNEQFF
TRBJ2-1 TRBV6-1 CASSGLAGGQNEQFF
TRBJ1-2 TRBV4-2 CASSHPEDRVYGYTF
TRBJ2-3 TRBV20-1 CSARSRAGGTDTQYF
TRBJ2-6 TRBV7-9 CASSPSGGVLTF
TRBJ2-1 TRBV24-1 CATSDRQGIHEQFF
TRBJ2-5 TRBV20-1 CSATSLRGGQETQYF
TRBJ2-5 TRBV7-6 CASSLLWYGGRQETQYF
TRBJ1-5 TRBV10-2 CASRKDANQPQHF
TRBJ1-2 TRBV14 CASSQDQRGGGYTF
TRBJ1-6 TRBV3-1 CASSPDRERFSPLHF
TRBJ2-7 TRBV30 CAWTVTGFKDEQYF
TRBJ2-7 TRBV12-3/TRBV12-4 CASSTGRTSYEQYF